A selection of T cell receptor beta chains follows, all from one sample in a study of cytomegalovirus exposure and HLA in healthy donors. The method was immunoSEQ multiplex PCR; TCRdb's version includes in-frame clones alone and lacks a portion of them. This repertoire includes about 190,000 clones. The sample consisted of PBMCs. The receptors here all came from a man aged 25 to 45 in good health and CMV-seronegative. Each CDR3 is given with its conserved first and last residue. The order of the fields is D gene, V gene, CDR3 protein. A D gene is named only where the DNA matches it firmly.

d_call: NA
v_call: TRBV18
cdr3_aa: CASSTERGNQPQHF

d_call: TRBD1
v_call: TRBV18
cdr3_aa: CASSPQITGGSYEQYF

d_call: TRBD1
v_call: TRBV5-1
cdr3_aa: CASTGTGVNEKLFF

d_call: TRBD1
v_call: TRBV7-2
cdr3_aa: CASSLAGQGSYEQYF

d_call: NA
v_call: TRBV19
cdr3_aa: CASRIMHGSNQPQHF

d_call: TRBD2
v_call: TRBV2
cdr3_aa: CASSEEGTRITDTQYF

d_call: NA
v_call: TRBV4-2
cdr3_aa: CASSQDGPDYGYTF

d_call: TRBD1
v_call: TRBV6-1
cdr3_aa: CASSSQGDQPQHF

d_call: TRBD1
v_call: TRBV19
cdr3_aa: CASSLPGTANYGYTF

d_call: NA
v_call: TRBV19
cdr3_aa: CAGRQGGRGDTQYF

d_call: TRBD1
v_call: TRBV9
cdr3_aa: CASSVMPVGQGARDEQFF

d_call: TRBD1
v_call: TRBV9
cdr3_aa: CASSVAGSGDRGQLGGYTF

d_call: TRBD1
v_call: TRBV10-3
cdr3_aa: CATGTGANYGYTF

d_call: TRBD1
v_call: TRBV10-1
cdr3_aa: CASSELTGGDTEAFF

d_call: NA
v_call: TRBV10-1
cdr3_aa: CASSESGGPPETQYF

d_call: TRBD2
v_call: TRBV7-9
cdr3_aa: CASSFLGGGGYYEQYF

d_call: TRBD1
v_call: TRBV6-5
cdr3_aa: CASRTRGRNEQFF

d_call: TRBD1
v_call: TRBV2
cdr3_aa: CASSEWQGEGYTF

d_call: NA
v_call: TRBV5-1
cdr3_aa: CASSLGQVVTDTQYF

d_call: TRBD1
v_call: TRBV5-1
cdr3_aa: CASSPGQGAHQETQYF

d_call: NA
v_call: TRBV11-3
cdr3_aa: CASSLVLVTEAFF

d_call: NA
v_call: TRBV30
cdr3_aa: CAWSGRQPYYEQYF

d_call: NA
v_call: TRBV5-4
cdr3_aa: CASSFRDMFYYGYTF

d_call: NA
v_call: TRBV29-1
cdr3_aa: CSVAGKQGGTEAFF

d_call: NA
v_call: TRBV30
cdr3_aa: CAWSPTTGYGYTF

d_call: NA
v_call: TRBV27
cdr3_aa: CASSSQGAGGGELFF

d_call: TRBD2
v_call: TRBV7-2
cdr3_aa: CASSTRGGLNEQYF

d_call: NA
v_call: TRBV5-1
cdr3_aa: CASSLGQEGTEAFF

d_call: NA
v_call: TRBV23-1
cdr3_aa: CASSLQIPRGNQPQHF

d_call: TRBD2
v_call: TRBV30
cdr3_aa: CAWGHNSGGDTQYF

d_call: TRBD2
v_call: TRBV28
cdr3_aa: CASTAGRGSYEQYF

d_call: NA
v_call: TRBV28
cdr3_aa: CASSLTSTGLYAGKLFF

d_call: NA
v_call: TRBV19
cdr3_aa: CASSRAGQYFTEAFF

d_call: NA
v_call: TRBV7-9
cdr3_aa: CASSQEANTEAFF

d_call: NA
v_call: TRBV6-6
cdr3_aa: CASNGYNEQFF

d_call: NA
v_call: TRBV4-3
cdr3_aa: CASSQLSGPLRSDEQFF

d_call: NA
v_call: TRBV7-6
cdr3_aa: CASSLGPTGLPGNTIYF

d_call: TRBD1
v_call: TRBV5-1
cdr3_aa: CASSFGQGGQPQHF

d_call: TRBD1
v_call: TRBV6-5
cdr3_aa: CASSYLMTGGNTEAFF

d_call: TRBD2
v_call: TRBV5-1
cdr3_aa: CASSFGLAGGGEQFF

d_call: TRBD1
v_call: TRBV7-3
cdr3_aa: CASSWDRGQPQHF

d_call: TRBD2
v_call: TRBV6-5
cdr3_aa: CASRVPGGPGELFF

d_call: NA
v_call: TRBV7-8
cdr3_aa: CASSPRPGYENYGYTF

d_call: NA
v_call: TRBV4-3
cdr3_aa: CASSQDPSRRDSYGYTF

d_call: TRBD1
v_call: TRBV28
cdr3_aa: CASSLAGTGDQPQHF

d_call: NA
v_call: TRBV28
cdr3_aa: CASSLVDTAYEQYF

d_call: NA
v_call: TRBV30
cdr3_aa: CASMGGGGQYF

d_call: NA
v_call: TRBV19
cdr3_aa: CASSLNNLGLYEQYF

d_call: NA
v_call: TRBV29-1
cdr3_aa: CSVEGTDTGELFF

d_call: NA
v_call: TRBV6-6
cdr3_aa: CASWGGRVRNSPLHF

d_call: NA
v_call: TRBV30
cdr3_aa: CACSQVANTDTQYF